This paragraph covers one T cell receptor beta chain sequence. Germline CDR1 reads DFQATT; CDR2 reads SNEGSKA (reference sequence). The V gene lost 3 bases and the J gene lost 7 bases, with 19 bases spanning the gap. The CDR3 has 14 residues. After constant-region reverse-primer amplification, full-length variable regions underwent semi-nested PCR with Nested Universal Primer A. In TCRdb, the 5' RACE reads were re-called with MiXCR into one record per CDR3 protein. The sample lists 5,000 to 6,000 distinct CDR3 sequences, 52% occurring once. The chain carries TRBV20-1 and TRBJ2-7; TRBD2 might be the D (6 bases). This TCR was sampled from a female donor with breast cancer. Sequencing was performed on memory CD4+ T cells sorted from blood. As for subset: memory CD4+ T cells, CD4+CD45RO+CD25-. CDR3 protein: CSASLATGDREQYF. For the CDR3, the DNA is TGCAGTGCTAGTCTAGCGACGGGGGATCGGGAGCAGTACTTC.